The 12 T cell receptor beta chains below were found in one sample sequenced in a study of blood T cell repertoires in COVID-19. Profiled with immunoSEQ multiplex PCR; TCRdb holds only in-frame clones, not every one. The profile covers roughly 150,000 clones, with approximately 78% appearing a single time and less than 4.5% taken by the ten largest. The material sequenced was peripheral blood. The origin of the receptors is a woman of 80 years or more with acute or convalescent COVID-19.

This chain uses TRBV5-5 with TRBJ1-2, with unresolved D. CDR1 is SGHKS and CDR2 is YYEKEE in the germline V gene (reference sequence). V lost 4 bases and J lost 7, with 23 bases in between. CDR3 length equals 16 residues. DNA of the CDR3: TGTGCCAGCAGCCTACATCCGGGCCTCCCGGGAGGTGGCTACACCTTC. It yields the protein CASSLHPGLPGGGYTF.

This clone was counted once. The genes are TRBV7-9 and TRBJ2-7; TRBD2 aligns across 9 bases. Trimming at V came to 6 bases and at J to 6 bases, leaving 12 bases not matched to a gene. Germline V gene lookup returns CDR1 SEHNR and CDR2 FQNEAQ (reference sequence). The CDR3 has 15 residues. CDR3 sequence (DNA): TGTGCCAGCAGTAAACGATCTAGCGGGGTAACCGAGCAGTACTTC. Its protein is CASSKRSSGVTEQYF.

The gene calls are TRBV27 and TRBJ2-1, with TRBD2 identical over 12 bases. The CDR3 is 14 residues long. Germline V lookup: CDR1 MNHEY, CDR2 SMNVEV (reference sequence). V gave up 5 bases and J gave up 6 bases; unmatched junction bases: 2. The CDR3 nucleotides are TGTGCCAGCAGTCGGGGACTAGCGGGCAATGAGCAGTTCTTC. Amino acid sequence: CASSRGLAGNEQFF.

The chain combines TRBV19 with TRBJ2-1; 9 bases line up with TRBD2. V dropped 4 bases and J dropped 9; count of bases not matched to a gene: 13. In germline, CDR1 is LNHDA, CDR2 SQIVND (reference sequence). The CDR3 is made up of 16 amino acids. Written as DNA, the CDR3 is TGTGCCAGTAGTACCATAGCGGGAGTCCGGCGAGCTGAGCAGTTCTTC. Its protein product is CASSTIAGVRRAEQFF.

In nucleotides, the CDR3 is TGTGCCAGCAGTTTATCGGGGGGTTCCTACGAGCAGTACTTC. Protein: CASSLSGGSYEQYF. V is TRBV27 and J is TRBJ2-7, with D possibly being TRBD2 (6 bases). This CDR3 comprises 14 residues. The germline CDR1 and CDR2 sequences are MNHEY and SMNVEV (reference sequence). V was shortened by 0 bases and J by 1 base, with 7 bases between the two germline ends.

This clone was seen only once. This chain uses TRBV29-1 with TRBJ2-5; 9 bases are shared with TRBD2. The CDR3 loop spans 15 amino acids. With V trimmed by 4 bases and J by 5 bases, 11 bases remained unmatched. Germline V gene sequence: CDR1 SQVTM, CDR2 ANQGSEA. CDR3 residues: CSVVVSGGREETQYF. The CDR3 DNA is TGCAGCGTTGTGGTCAGCGGGGGGAGGGAGGAGACCCAGTACTTC. Drawing the rest from reference TRBV29-1 and TRBJ2-5, the complete variable domain is SAVISQKPSRDICQRGTSLTIQCQVDSQVTMMFWYRQQPGQSLTLIATANQGSEATYESGFVIDKFPISRPNLTFSTLTVSNMSPEDSSIYLCSVVVSGGREETQYFGPGTRLLVL.

The chain links TRBV5-1 to TRBJ2-2; D uncertain. CDR1 and CDR2 (germline): SGHRS, YFSETQ. The CDR3 loop spans 13 amino acids. The V end was cut by 2 bases, the J end by 6 bases, with 8 bases between. CDR3 loop: CASSFSYAGELFF. The DNA for the CDR3 is TGCGCCAGCAGCTTCAGTTACGCCGGGGAGCTGTTTTTT.

The J gene is TRBJ1-5, the V gene TRBV28, with 9 bases lining up with TRBD1. Germline CDR1 reads MDHEN; CDR2 reads SYDVKM. This CDR3 contains 13 residues. V was pared by 6 bases and J by 6 bases, with 3 bases of the junction left unmatched. The CDR3 bases are TGTGCCAGCAGAACAGGGGGCCGTCAGCCCCAGCATTTT. Amino acid sequence: CASRTGGRQPQHF.

The chain couples TRBV4-2 to TRBJ2-2, with 7 nucleotides matching TRBD1. Germline V gives CDR1 LGHNA, CDR2 YNFKEQ. CDR3 length: 15 amino acids. Trimming cost V 1 base and J 5 bases; bases outside gene matches: 4. The CDR3 nucleotides read TGTGCCAGCAGCCAAGTCGACAGGGATACCGGGGAGCTGTTTTTT. Translating gives CASSQVDRDTGELFF.

The table lists this clone with a count of one. The chain is built from TRBV28 and TRBJ1-3; D is unresolved. CDR3 size: 14 residues. CDR1 and CDR2 (germline): MDHEN, SYDVKM. The V end lost 2 bases, the J end lost 0 bases, and 5 bases lay between the germline ends. The DNA of the CDR3 is TGTGCCAGCAGTTTAACTTTCTCTGGAAACACCATATATTTT. Translation: CASSLTFSGNTIYF.

V gene TRBV28 combines with J gene TRBJ2-1, with 16 bases lining up with TRBD2. The CDR3 has 19 residues. From germline, CDR1 is MDHEN and CDR2 SYDVKM. Trimming cost V 4 bases and J 2 bases; bases outside gene matches: 8. Written as DNA, the CDR3 is TGTGCCAGCAGTTCCACGGGACTAGCGGGGGGGGCCCCCTACAATGAGCAGTTCTTC. Protein: CASSSTGLAGGAPYNEQFF.

V is TRBV7-2 and J is TRBJ1-3; D is possibly TRBD1 (5 bases). Looked up from germline, CDR1 is SGHTA and CDR2 is FQGNSA. The CDR3 has 15 amino acids. V lost 2 bases, J lost 0 bases, and 8 bases lay in between. CDR3 coding DNA: TGTGCCAGCAGCTTATCAGGGCACTCTGGAAACACCATATATTTT. The encoded protein is CASSLSGHSGNTIYF.